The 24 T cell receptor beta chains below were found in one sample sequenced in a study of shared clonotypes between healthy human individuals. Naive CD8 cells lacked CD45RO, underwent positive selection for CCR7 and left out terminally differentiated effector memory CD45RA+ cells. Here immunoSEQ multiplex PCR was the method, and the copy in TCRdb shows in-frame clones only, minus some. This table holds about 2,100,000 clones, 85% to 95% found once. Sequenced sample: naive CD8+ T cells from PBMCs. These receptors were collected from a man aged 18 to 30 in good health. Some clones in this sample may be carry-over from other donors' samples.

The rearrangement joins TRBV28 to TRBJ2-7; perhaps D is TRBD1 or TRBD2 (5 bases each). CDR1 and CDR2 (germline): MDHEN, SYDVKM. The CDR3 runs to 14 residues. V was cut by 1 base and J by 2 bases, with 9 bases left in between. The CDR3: CASSLSGGAYEQYF. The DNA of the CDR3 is TGTGCCAGCAGTTTATCTGGGGGAGCCTACGAGCAGTACTTC.

The CDR3 is CASSAVKREGGNEQFF. The CDR3 DNA follows: TGCGCCAGCAGCGCTGTGAAGCGGGAGGGCGGAAATGAGCAGTTCTTC. The chain recombines TRBV5-1 with TRBJ2-1, with TRBD2 matching 10 bases. V shed 4 bases, J shed 7 bases, and the junction held 11 bases outside the gene matches. The V gene's germline CDR1 is SGHRS and CDR2 YFSETQ. The CDR3 sequence is 16 residues long.

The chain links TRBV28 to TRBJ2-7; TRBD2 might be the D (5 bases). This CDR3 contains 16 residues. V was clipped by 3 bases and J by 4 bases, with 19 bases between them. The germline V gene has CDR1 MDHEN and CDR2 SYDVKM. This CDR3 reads CASSFLSSRAVYEQYF. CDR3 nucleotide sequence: TGTGCCAGCAGTTTTCTTTCTTCGCGGGCAGTGTACGAGCAGTACTTC.

The CDR3 loop is CASKPGNSNQPQHF. The DNA for the CDR3 is TGTGCCAGCAAACCAGGGAACAGCAATCAGCCCCAGCATTTT. This rearrangement joins TRBV25-1 to TRBJ1-5; a weak D match, TRBD1 (5 bases). Trimming stripped 7 bases from V and 1 base from J, with 11 bases between. This CDR3 is 14 amino acids long. Germline V gene lookup returns CDR1 MGHDK and CDR2 SYGVNS.

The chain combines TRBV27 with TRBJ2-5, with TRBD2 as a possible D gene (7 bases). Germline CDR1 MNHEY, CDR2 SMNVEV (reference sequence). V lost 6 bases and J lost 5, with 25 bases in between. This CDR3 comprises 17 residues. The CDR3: CASSSLRGSGQGETQYF. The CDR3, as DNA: TGTGCCAGCAGCTCCTTGAGGGGTAGCGGGCAGGGGGAGACCCAGTACTTC.

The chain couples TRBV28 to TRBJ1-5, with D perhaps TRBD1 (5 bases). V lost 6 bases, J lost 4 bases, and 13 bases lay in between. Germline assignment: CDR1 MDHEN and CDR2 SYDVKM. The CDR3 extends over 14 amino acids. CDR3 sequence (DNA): TGTGCCAGCAGCCAGGGTCTCTTGAATCAGCCCCAGCATTTT. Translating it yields CASSQGLLNQPQHF.

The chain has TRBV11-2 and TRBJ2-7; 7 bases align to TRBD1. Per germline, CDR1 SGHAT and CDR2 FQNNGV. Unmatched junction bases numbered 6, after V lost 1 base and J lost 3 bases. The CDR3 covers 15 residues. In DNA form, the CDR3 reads TGTGCCAGCAGCTTAGGTGACAGGGCCTTCTACGAGCAGTACTTC. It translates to CASSLGDRAFYEQYF.

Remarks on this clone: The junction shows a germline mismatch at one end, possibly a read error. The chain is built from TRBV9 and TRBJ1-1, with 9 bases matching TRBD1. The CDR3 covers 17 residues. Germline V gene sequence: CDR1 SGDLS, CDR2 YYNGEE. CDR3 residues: CASSVASPGTGNAEAFF. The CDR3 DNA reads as TGTGCCAGCAGCGTAGCGTCCCCCGGGACAGGGAACGCTGAAGCTTTCTTT.

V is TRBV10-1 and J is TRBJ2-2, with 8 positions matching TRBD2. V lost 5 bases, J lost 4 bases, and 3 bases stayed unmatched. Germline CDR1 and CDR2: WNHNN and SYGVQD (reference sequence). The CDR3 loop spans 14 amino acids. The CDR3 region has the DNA TGCGCCAGCAGTAGAGCGGGAGTCACCGGGGAGCTGTTTTTT. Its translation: CASSRAGVTGELFF.

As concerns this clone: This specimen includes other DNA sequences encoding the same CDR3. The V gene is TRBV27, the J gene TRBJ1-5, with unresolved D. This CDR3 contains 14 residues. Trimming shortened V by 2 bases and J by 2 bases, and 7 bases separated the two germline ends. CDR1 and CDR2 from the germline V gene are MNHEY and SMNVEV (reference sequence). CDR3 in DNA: TGTGCCAGCAGTTTAGGCCAGGGCAATCAGCCCCAGCATTTT. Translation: CASSLGQGNQPQHF.

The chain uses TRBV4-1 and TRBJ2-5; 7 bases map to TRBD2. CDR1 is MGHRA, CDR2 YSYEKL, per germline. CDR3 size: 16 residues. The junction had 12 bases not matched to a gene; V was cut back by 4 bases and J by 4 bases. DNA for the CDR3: TGCGCCAGCAGCCTCCCCTCTGGGGCTAGCGGAGAGACCCAGTACTTC. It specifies CASSLPSGASGETQYF.

The CDR3 nucleotides read TGTGCCAGCAGCCTCGCTGCGAATCGACAAGAGACCCAGTACTTC. It translates to CASSLAANRQETQYF. This sequence joins TRBV16 and TRBJ2-5; D is unresolved. This CDR3 contains 15 residues. Between the trimmed V and J ends, which lost 4 bases and 2 bases, there was a span of 14 bases. Looked up from germline, CDR1 is KGHSY and CDR2 is FQNENV.

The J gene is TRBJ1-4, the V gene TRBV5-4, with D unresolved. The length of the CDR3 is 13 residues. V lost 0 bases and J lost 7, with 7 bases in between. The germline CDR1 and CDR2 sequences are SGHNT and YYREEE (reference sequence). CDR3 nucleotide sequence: TGTGCCAGCAGCTTGGCTCCGACTGAAAAACTGTTTTTT. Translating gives CASSLAPTEKLFF.

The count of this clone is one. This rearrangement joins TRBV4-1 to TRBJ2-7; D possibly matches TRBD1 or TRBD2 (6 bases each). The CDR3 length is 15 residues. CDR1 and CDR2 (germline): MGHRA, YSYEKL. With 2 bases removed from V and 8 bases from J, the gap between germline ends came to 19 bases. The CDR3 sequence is CASSQQRGDLGQQYF. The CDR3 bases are TGCGCCAGCAGCCAACAGAGGGGGGACCTGGGACAGCAGTACTTC.

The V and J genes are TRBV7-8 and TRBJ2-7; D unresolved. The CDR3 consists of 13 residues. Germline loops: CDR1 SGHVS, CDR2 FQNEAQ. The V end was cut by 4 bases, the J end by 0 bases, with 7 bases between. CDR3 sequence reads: CASSSEVSYEQYF. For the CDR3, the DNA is TGTGCCAGCAGCTCCGAGGTCTCCTACGAGCAGTACTTC.

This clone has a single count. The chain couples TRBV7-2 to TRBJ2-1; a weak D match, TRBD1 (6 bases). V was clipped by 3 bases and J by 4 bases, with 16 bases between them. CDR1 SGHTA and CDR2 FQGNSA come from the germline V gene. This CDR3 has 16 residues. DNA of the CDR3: TGTGCCAGCAGCTTTTTTGGGGGCAGCTCATACAATGAGCAGTTCTTC. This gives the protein CASSFFGGSSYNEQFF. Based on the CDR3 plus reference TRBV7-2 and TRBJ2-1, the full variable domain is GAGVSQSPSNKVTEKGKDVELRCDPISGHTALYWYRQSLGQGLEFLIYFQGNSAPDKSGLPSDRFSAERTGGSVSTLTIQRTQQEDSAVYLCASSFFGGSSYNEQFFGPGTRLTVL.

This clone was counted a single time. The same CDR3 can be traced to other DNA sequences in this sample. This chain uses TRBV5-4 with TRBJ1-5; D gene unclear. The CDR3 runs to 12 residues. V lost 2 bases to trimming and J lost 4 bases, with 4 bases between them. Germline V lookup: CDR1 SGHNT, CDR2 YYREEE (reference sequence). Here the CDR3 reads CASSLPNQPQHF. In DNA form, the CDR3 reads TGTGCCAGCAGCTTACCAAATCAGCCCCAGCATTTT.

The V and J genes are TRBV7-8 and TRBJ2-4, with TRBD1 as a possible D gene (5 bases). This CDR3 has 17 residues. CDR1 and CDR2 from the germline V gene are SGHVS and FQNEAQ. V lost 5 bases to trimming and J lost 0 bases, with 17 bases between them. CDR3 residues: CASSPEVGPSAKNIQYF. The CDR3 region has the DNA TGTGCCAGCAGCCCTGAGGTGGGGCCCTCAGCCAAAAACATTCAGTACTTC.

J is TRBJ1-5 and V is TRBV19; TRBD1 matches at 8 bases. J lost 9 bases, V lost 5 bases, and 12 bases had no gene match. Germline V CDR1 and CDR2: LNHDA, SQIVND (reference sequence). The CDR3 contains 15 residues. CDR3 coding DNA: TGTGCCAGTAGTTTCCGGGACAGGTTCGTGGGGCCCCAGCATTTT. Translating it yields CASSFRDRFVGPQHF.

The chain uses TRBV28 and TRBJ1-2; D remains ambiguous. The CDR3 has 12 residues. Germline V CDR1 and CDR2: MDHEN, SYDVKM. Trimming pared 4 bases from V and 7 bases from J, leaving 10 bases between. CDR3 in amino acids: CASSSDPVGYTF. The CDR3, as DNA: TGTGCCAGCAGTTCGGACCCCGTTGGCTACACCTTC.

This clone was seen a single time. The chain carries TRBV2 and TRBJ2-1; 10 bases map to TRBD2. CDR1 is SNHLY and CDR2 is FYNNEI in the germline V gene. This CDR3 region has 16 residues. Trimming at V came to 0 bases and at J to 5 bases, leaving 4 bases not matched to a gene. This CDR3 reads CASSEALAGAHNEQFF. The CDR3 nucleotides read TGTGCCAGCAGTGAAGCTCTAGCGGGAGCCCACAATGAGCAGTTCTTC.

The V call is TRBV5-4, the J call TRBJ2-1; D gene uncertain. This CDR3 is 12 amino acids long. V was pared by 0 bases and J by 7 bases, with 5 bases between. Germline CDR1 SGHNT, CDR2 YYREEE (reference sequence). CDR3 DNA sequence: TGTGCCAGCAGCTTGGCCTCTAATGAGCAGTTCTTC. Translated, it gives CASSLASNEQFF.

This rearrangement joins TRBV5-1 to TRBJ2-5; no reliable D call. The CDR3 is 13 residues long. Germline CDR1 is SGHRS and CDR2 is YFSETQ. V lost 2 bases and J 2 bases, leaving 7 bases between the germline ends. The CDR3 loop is CASSFLEQETQYF. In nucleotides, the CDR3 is TGCGCCAGCAGCTTCCTAGAACAAGAGACCCAGTACTTC.

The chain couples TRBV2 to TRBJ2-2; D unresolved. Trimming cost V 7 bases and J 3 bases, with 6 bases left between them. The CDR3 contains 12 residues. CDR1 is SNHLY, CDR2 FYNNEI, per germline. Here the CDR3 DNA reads TGTGCCAGCATCGAGCACACCGGGGAGCTGTTTTTT. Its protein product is CASIEHTGELFF.